One sample yielded the 32 T cell receptor beta chains listed below, sequenced in a study of blood T cells in healthy people across ages. Through a sample-barcoded 5' primer and a J-beta primer mix, a second PCR was run for roughly 6 to 11 cycles. TCRdb passed the 5' RACE reads through MiXCR, listing each CDR3 protein once. This sample has roughly 800,000 distinct CDR3 sequences, with approximately 55% found just once. Sequenced: blood. All receptors come from a man older than 75 in good health.

V usage is TRBV29-1 and J usage is TRBJ2-4; no firm D call. V lost 7 bases to trimming and J lost 13 bases, with 17 bases between them. The CDR3 has 11 residues. Germline lookup yields CDR1 SQVTM and CDR2 ANQGSEA. In DNA, the CDR3 is TGCAGCGCCACCGATCTGTTAAAGCAGTACTTC. Translation: CSATDLLKQYF. Looking up the rest from reference TRBV29-1 and TRBJ2-4 gives the full variable domain: SAVISQKPSRDICQRGTSLTIQCQVDSQVTMMFWYRQQPGQSLTLIATANQGSEATYESGFVIDKFPISRPNLTFSTLTVSNMSPEDSSIYLCSATDLLKQYFGAGTRLSVL.

This clonotype has a handful of counts. This chain joins TRBV12-3 or TRBV12-4 and TRBJ2-5; no definite D call. The CDR3 is 14 residues long. V lost 2 bases, J lost 5 bases, and 12 bases lay in between. In DNA form, the CDR3 reads TGTGCCAGCAGTTTAAGGATCTCCGGGGAGACCCAGTACTTC. Translated, it gives CASSLRISGETQYF.

The gene calls are TRBV20-1 and TRBJ1-5, with D maybe TRBD1 (6 bases). Trimming removed 2 bases at V and 0 bases at J, with 17 bases between. Germline V lookup: CDR1 DFQATT, CDR2 SNEGSKA (reference sequence). The CDR3 contains 17 residues. The CDR3 DNA reads TGCAGTGCTAGAACCCAGCGGACAGAAAATAGCAATCAGCCCCAGCATTTT. Its translation: CSARTQRTENSNQPQHF.

This clonotype occurred a few times. The genes are TRBV5-1 and TRBJ2-4, with TRBD2 matching over 7 bases. Trimming removed 0 bases from V and 6 bases from J; junction bases left unmatched: 3. The germline V gene has CDR1 SGHRS and CDR2 YFSETQ. The CDR3 covers 14 residues. The CDR3 DNA reads as TGCGCCAGCAGCTTGGGGGGACTAACAAACATTCAGTACTTC. Protein sequence: CASSLGGLTNIQYF. Full variable domain (outside the CDR3, taken from reference TRBV5-1 and TRBJ2-4): KAGVTQTPRYLIKTRGQQVTLSCSPISGHRSVSWYQQTPGQGLQFLFEYFSETQRNKGNFPGRFSGRQFSNSRSEMNVSTLELGDSALYLCASSLGGLTNIQYFGAGTRLSVL.

J is TRBJ1-4 and V is TRBV7-9; no clear D. Between the trimmed V and J ends, which lost 2 bases and 8 bases, there was a span of 6 bases. This CDR3 has 12 amino acids. Germline values: CDR1 SEHNR, CDR2 FQNEAQ (reference sequence). CDR3 amino acids: CASSLNIEKLFF. As DNA, the CDR3 is TGTGCCAGCAGCTTAAATATCGAAAAACTGTTTTTT.

The rearrangement uses TRBV20-1 and TRBJ1-5; 9 nucleotides agree with TRBD1. The trim removed 3 bases at V and 2 bases at J, leaving 2 bases unmatched. This CDR3 is built from 14 residues. Germline V gives CDR1 DFQATT, CDR2 SNEGSKA (reference sequence). This CDR3 is CSASWDRGNQPQHF. The CDR3 DNA reads TGCAGTGCTAGTTGGGACAGGGGCAATCAGCCCCAGCATTTT.

This clonotype was seen more than once but under ten times. V and J are TRBV7-2 and TRBJ1-5, with 8 bases identical to TRBD1. Germline V gene data show CDR1 as SGHTA and CDR2 as FQGNSA. This CDR3 spans 15 amino acids. Losses at the gene ends were 4 bases for V and 5 bases for J; bases not matched to a gene: 7. CDR3 DNA sequence: TGTGCCAGCAGCTGGACAGGGAGAACGGATCAGCCCCAGCATTTT. Amino acids: CASSWTGRTDQPQHF. Full variable domain (missing parts from reference TRBV7-2 and TRBJ1-5): GAGVSQSPSNKVTEKGKDVELRCDPISGHTALYWYRQSLGQGLEFLIYFQGNSAPDKSGLPSDRFSAERTGGSVSTLTIQRTQQEDSAVYLCASSWTGRTDQPQHFGDGTRLSIL.

This chain connects TRBV24-1 to TRBJ2-1, with D perhaps TRBD1 (6 bases). V gave up 5 bases and J gave up 5 bases, with 12 bases separating them. The CDR3 is made up of 14 amino acids. From germline, CDR1 is KGHDR and CDR2 SFDVKD. The CDR3: CATSGAGAHNEQFF. CDR3 nucleotides: TGTGCCACCAGTGGGGCAGGGGCACACAATGAGCAGTTCTTC.

The chain combines TRBV10-2 with TRBJ2-7; D gene uncertain. V was pared by 9 bases and J by 7 bases, with 19 bases between. This CDR3 comprises 13 residues. Germline CDR1 WSHSY, CDR2 SAAADI. CDR3 region: CASLNPGYNEQYF. For the CDR3, the DNA is TGCGCCAGTTTAAATCCTGGCTACAATGAGCAGTACTTC.

This chain joins TRBV2 and TRBJ1-1; D call uncertain. Germline-derived CDR1 and CDR2 are SNHLY and FYNNEI. The CDR3 is 12 amino acids. Trimming left V 4 bases short and J 7 bases short, with 10 bases between. This chain's CDR3 is CASSGIKVEAFF. CDR3 coding DNA: TGTGCCAGCAGTGGGATTAAGGTTGAAGCTTTCTTT.

The V call is TRBV20-1, the J call TRBJ1-1, with D maybe TRBD1 (5 bases). Germline CDR1 is DFQATT and CDR2 is SNEGSKA (reference sequence). Trimming took 0 bases from V and 3 from J, leaving 14 bases between them. The CDR3 loop spans 15 amino acids. The CDR3 loop reads CSARDLGTWDTEAFF. CDR3 nucleotides: TGCAGTGCTAGAGATTTGGGGACTTGGGACACTGAAGCTTTCTTT.

This clonotype was counted a few times. V gene TRBV9 combines with J gene TRBJ2-1; tentative D call: TRBD2 (5 bases). V was shortened by 0 bases and J by 5 bases, with 9 bases between the two germline ends. This CDR3 has 14 amino acids. Germline values: CDR1 SGDLS, CDR2 YYNGEE. As DNA, the CDR3 is TGTGCCAGCAGCGTAGGAGGGCCCGACAATGAGCAGTTCTTC. The encoded protein is CASSVGGPDNEQFF.

The chain recombines TRBV28 with TRBJ2-1; 7 bases fit TRBD2. Trimming took 0 bases from V and 7 from J; bases not matched to a gene: 3. CDR3 length: 14 amino acids. Germline lookup yields CDR1 MDHEN and CDR2 SYDVKM. The CDR3 DNA reads TGTGCCAGCAGTTTATGGGGCGGGAGAAATGAGCAGTTCTTC. Translating gives CASSLWGGRNEQFF.

The chain has TRBV3-1 and TRBJ2-1; no clear D gene. Between the trimmed V and J ends, which lost 1 base and 10 bases, there was a span of 8 bases. The CDR3 runs to 12 residues. CDR1 is LGHDT and CDR2 is YNNKEL in the germline V gene (reference sequence). The CDR3 loop reads CASSQGRSEQFF. Here the CDR3 DNA reads TGTGCCAGCAGCCAAGGGAGATCCGAGCAGTTCTTC.

The CDR3 is CASSPRGGWQNSYEQYF. The CDR3 DNA reads as TGTGCCAGCAGCCCACGGGGCGGATGGCAGAACTCCTACGAGCAGTACTTC. The rearrangement links TRBV7-2 to TRBJ2-7; either TRBD1 or TRBD2 may supply D (5 bases each). The CDR3 consists of 17 residues. V lost 5 bases and J lost 0, with 20 bases in between. Germline values: CDR1 SGHTA, CDR2 FQGNSA.

The chain recombines TRBV2 with TRBJ1-6; D not certain. The length of the CDR3 is 14 residues. Deletions cut 4 bases from V and 6 bases from J, with 10 bases between. Per germline, CDR1 SNHLY and CDR2 FYNNEI. The CDR3 spells CASSGWVPNSPLHF. CDR3 sequence (DNA): TGTGCCAGCAGTGGATGGGTCCCTAATTCACCCCTCCACTTT. Full variable domain (rest looked up from reference TRBV2 and TRBJ1-6): EPEVTQTPSHQVTQMGQEVILRCVPISNHLYFYWYRQILGQKVEFLVSFYNNEISEKSEIFDDQFSVERPDGSNFTLKIRSTKLEDSAMYFCASSGWVPNSPLHFGNGTRLTVT.

The CDR3 DNA follows: TGTGCCAGCAGCTTAATTTTCGCGGAGAACAATGAGCAGTTCTTC. This gives the protein CASSLIFAENNEQFF. The chain employs TRBV11-3 and TRBJ2-1; D unresolved. Germline lookup yields CDR1 SGHNT and CDR2 YENEEA. The V end was cut by 2 bases, the J end by 5 bases, with 13 bases between. The CDR3 extends over 15 amino acids. The whole variable domain, filled in from reference TRBV11-3 and TRBJ2-1, reads EAGVVQSPRYKIIEKKQPVAFWCNPISGHNTLYWYLQNLGQGPELLIRYENEEAVDDSQLPKDRFSAERLKGVDSTLKIQPAELGDSAVYLCASSLIFAENNEQFFGPGTRLTVL.

About this clonotype itself: Possible read error: a much larger clone is one base away. This sequence joins TRBV7-9 and TRBJ2-1; 10 bases are a match to TRBD2. This CDR3 comprises 15 residues. The V segment lost 5 bases and the J segment 6 bases; nucleotides outside the gene matches: 7. The germline gives CDR1 SEHNR, CDR2 FQNEAQ (reference sequence). CDR3 coding DNA: TGTGCCAGCAGCCCCGGGACTAGCGAGAGCAATGAGCAGTTCTTC. As protein: CASSPGTSESNEQFF.

This clonotype was found a few times. The chain recombines TRBV29-1 with TRBJ1-2; TRBD1 matches at 7 bases. V lost 6 bases to trimming and J lost 4 bases; unmatched junction nucleotides: 8. The CDR3 totals 13 residues. The germline V gene has CDR1 SQVTM and CDR2 ANQGSEA. The CDR3 loop is CSVGNTGVYGYTF. The CDR3 region has the DNA TGCAGCGTAGGCAATACAGGGGTCTATGGCTACACCTTC.

The rearrangement joins TRBV30 to TRBJ2-7; TRBD2 aligns across 8 bases. The V gene's germline CDR1 is GTSNPN and CDR2 SVGIG (reference sequence). The CDR3 is 14 residues long. V lost 5 bases, J lost 7 bases, and 13 bases stayed unmatched. The chain's CDR3 is CAWGSGRSSEEQYF. The CDR3 bases are TGTGCCTGGGGAAGCGGGAGAAGTTCAGAAGAGCAGTACTTC.

The chain uses TRBV7-2 and TRBJ1-4; tentatively, D is TRBD1 (5 bases). Germline V gene lookup returns CDR1 SGHTA and CDR2 FQGNSA. This CDR3 is 15 amino acids long. Trimming left V 1 base short and J 10 bases short, with 16 bases between. This CDR3 reads CASSLDQGQFRKLFF. In DNA form, the CDR3 reads TGTGCCAGCAGCTTAGATCAGGGCCAGTTTCGAAAACTGTTTTTT.

This clonotype was detected only a few times. V is TRBV6-5 and J is TRBJ2-7, with TRBD1 matching 8 bases. The CDR3 extends over 16 amino acids. The V gene end was trimmed by 0 bases and the J gene end by 4 bases; junction bases not matched to a gene: 8. Germline V gene data show CDR1 as MNHEY and CDR2 as SVGAGI. In DNA, the CDR3 is TGTGCCAGCAGTTACTCGGGCGCAGGGGGCTCTTACGAGCAGTACTTC. Amino acids: CASSYSGAGGSYEQYF.

The chain is built from TRBV14 and TRBJ2-3, with D possibly being TRBD2 (5 bases). The CDR3 is made up of 16 amino acids. The V end was cut by 4 bases, the J end by 6 bases, with 20 bases between. Germline lookup yields CDR1 SGHDN and CDR2 FVKESK. The CDR3 sequence is CASSRGQRVRADTQYF. Here the CDR3 DNA reads TGTGCCAGCAGCCGAGGCCAGAGGGTTCGAGCGGATACGCAGTATTTT. Full variable domain (missing parts from reference TRBV14 and TRBJ2-3): EAGVTQFPSHSVIEKGQTVTLRCDPISGHDNLYWYRRVMGKEIKFLLHFVKESKQDESGMPNNRFLAERTGGTYSTLKVQPAELEDSGVYFCASSRGQRVRADTQYFGPGTRLTVL.

The rearrangement joins TRBV18 to TRBJ2-7; D not resolved. Germline V gene lookup returns CDR1 KGHSH and CDR2 LQKENI. The CDR3 is 14 amino acids. The V gene lost 3 bases and the J gene lost 6 bases, with 15 bases spanning the gap. The CDR3 nucleotides read TGTGCCAGCTCACCCCTGTCGTTGGGCGGCGAGCAGTACTTC. This sequence encodes CASSPLSLGGEQYF.

Only a few counts were recorded for this clonotype. The chain links TRBV6-6 to TRBJ2-4, with 10 bases identical to TRBD1. The DNA matches TRBJ2-7 better at its end, which makes the J call doubtful. Germline V CDR1 and CDR2: MNHNY, SVGAGI (reference sequence). The CDR3 spans 15 residues. The CDR3 protein is CASSYSETGGNEQYF. CDR3 nucleotides: TGTGCCAGCAGTTACTCGGAGACAGGGGGCAACGAGCAGTACTTC.

The chain couples TRBV16 to TRBJ1-5; D not resolved. Germline CDR1 reads KGHSY; CDR2 reads FQNENV. The CDR3 has 14 amino acids. The V gene lost 0 bases and the J gene lost 2 bases, with 5 bases spanning the gap. CDR3 sequence: CASSQSAGNQPQHF. The CDR3 DNA reads as TGTGCCAGCAGCCAATCGGCAGGCAATCAGCCCCAGCATTTT.

V and J are TRBV6-5 and TRBJ2-3, with 8 bases fitting TRBD2. Per germline, CDR1 MNHEY and CDR2 SVGAGI. Unmatched junction bases numbered 19, after V lost 6 bases and J lost 14 bases. The CDR3 length is 15 residues. The CDR3 DNA sequence: TGTGCCAGCAGCCGAACGGGGGGGGGGCACAGATACGCGTATTTT. It codes for CASSRTGGGHRYAYF.

The CDR3, as DNA: TGTGCCAGCTCACCACGTATTAGCGGCTCCTACAATGAGCAGTTCTTC. Translated: CASSPRISGSYNEQFF. The V call is TRBV18, the J call TRBJ2-1; perhaps TRBD2 as D (6 bases). V lost 1 base and J lost 0, with 10 bases in between. The CDR3 extends over 16 amino acids. Germline V gene sequence: CDR1 KGHSH, CDR2 LQKENI.

The gene calls are TRBV10-3 and TRBJ2-5; D possibly corresponds to TRBD1 (6 bases). CDR1 is ENHRY and CDR2 is SYGVKD in the germline V gene. Trimming stripped 3 bases from V and 2 bases from J, with 16 bases between. The CDR3 spans 16 residues. The CDR3 spells CAISESWMGAQETQYF. CDR3 sequence (DNA): TGTGCCATCAGTGAATCCTGGATGGGGGCTCAAGAGACCCAGTACTTC.

J is TRBJ2-1 and V is TRBV5-1; 9 positions agree with TRBD2. Per the germline V gene, CDR1 is SGHRS and CDR2 is YFSETQ. There are 16 residues in the CDR3. The V and J ends lost 4 bases and 7 bases, in that order; junction bases with no gene match: 12. CDR3 region: CASSASLAGPQNEQFF. The CDR3 DNA is TGCGCCAGCAGCGCCTCTCTAGCGGGGCCCCAGAATGAGCAGTTCTTC.

The chain uses TRBV18 and TRBJ1-2, with 8 bases lining up with TRBD1. After removal of 1 base from V and 4 bases from J, the junction contained 14 bases not matched to a gene. This CDR3 has 18 residues. Per germline, CDR1 KGHSH and CDR2 LQKENI. The CDR3 region has the DNA TGTGCCAGCTCACCACTCCCGGATACGACAGGGGTTATCTATGGCTACACCTTC. Its protein product is CASSPLPDTTGVIYGYTF.

This clonotype was counted a single time. The chain recombines TRBV14 with TRBJ1-2; D is perhaps TRBD1 (6 bases). Trimming shortened V by 0 bases and J by 2 bases, and 13 bases separated the two germline ends. The CDR3 contains 16 residues. CDR1 SGHDN and CDR2 FVKESK come from the germline V gene. CDR3 protein: CASSQDLGAVNYGYTF. The CDR3 region has the DNA TGTGCCAGCAGCCAAGATTTGGGGGCCGTCAACTATGGCTACACCTTC.